One and the same sample provided the 9 T cell receptor beta chains below, sequenced in a study of blood T cell dynamics during melanoma immunotherapy. Assay used: immunoSEQ multiplex PCR; TCRdb lists only in-frame clones, some missing. Here the sample spans approximately 22,000 clones, around nine tenths being singletons. The time point here: pre-treatment baseline. Sequenced here: blood, sampled from a patient treated with checkpoint blockade. The receptors derive from a human donor with melanoma.

This clone has only a few counts. The chain combines TRBV6-1 with TRBJ1-4; 7 bases match TRBD1. The length of the CDR3 is 14 residues. V shed 6 bases and J 6 bases; nucleotides not matched to a gene: 7. Germline V CDR1 and CDR2: MNHNS, SASEGT. The CDR3 DNA reads TGTGCCAGCAGGGACAGGACAAACCATGAAAAACTGTTTTTT. Its protein is CASRDRTNHEKLFF.

The chain joins TRBV6-6 to TRBJ1-2; TRBD1 matches at 9 bases. V shed 7 bases, J shed 10 bases, and the junction held 10 bases outside the gene matches. CDR1 is MNHNY, CDR2 SVGAGI, per germline (reference sequence). CDR3 size: 13 residues. CDR3 in DNA: TGTGCCAGCATTAAGCCGGGACAGGGAGCCTACACCTTC. Amino acids: CASIKPGQGAYTF.

Here the CDR3 DNA reads TGCGCCAGCAGTGAGGGGGGGGCCCTGAGCTCCTACAATGAGCAGTTCTTC. Its translation is CASSEGGALSSYNEQFF. The chain has TRBV10-2 and TRBJ2-1; possibly TRBD2 for D (7 bases). This CDR3 has 17 amino acids. The V end lost 2 bases, the J end lost 0 bases, and 14 bases lay between the germline ends. Germline CDR1 and CDR2: WSHSY and SAAADI.

This sequence joins TRBV11-2 and TRBJ2-3, with D uncertain. The germline gives CDR1 SGHAT, CDR2 FQNNGV. Trimming pared 2 bases from V and 6 bases from J, leaving 12 bases between. This CDR3 contains 14 residues. As DNA, the CDR3 is TGTGCCAGCAGCTTAAGCCCCGCCCCCGATACGCAGTATTTT. Its translation is CASSLSPAPDTQYF.

The chain couples TRBV5-8 to TRBJ2-1; TRBD2 agrees at 10 bases. This CDR3 region has 16 residues. CDR1 is SGHTS and CDR2 is YDEGEE in the germline V gene. V shed 4 bases, J shed 3 bases, and the junction held 7 bases outside the gene matches. CDR3 in amino acids: CASSRPSGSFYNEQFF. In nucleotides, the CDR3 is TGTGCCAGCAGCCGGCCTAGCGGGAGCTTCTACAATGAGCAGTTCTTC. Together with reference TRBV5-8 and TRBJ2-1, the CDR3 gives the full variable domain: EAGVTQSPTHLIKTRGQQATLRCSPISGHTSVYWYQQALGLGLQFLLWYDEGEERNRGNFPPRFSGRQFPNYSSELNVNALELEDSALYLCASSRPSGSFYNEQFFGPGTRLTVL.

This sequence joins TRBV5-6 and TRBJ2-2; either TRBD1 or TRBD2 may fit D (5 bases each). Trimming removed 6 bases at V and 0 bases at J, with 9 bases between. The V gene's germline CDR1 is SGHDT and CDR2 YYEEEE. This CDR3 has 14 amino acids. As DNA, the CDR3 is TGTGCCAGCAACGGGGCTCCGAACACCGGGGAGCTGTTTTTT. Translation gives CASNGAPNTGELFF.

Points on this clone: This sample also contains other DNA sequences that code for the same CDR3. The chain uses TRBV6-5 and TRBJ2-3; D is unresolved. The CDR3 runs 14 residues. V dropped 7 bases and J dropped 1 base, with 12 bases sitting between them. Germline CDR1 MNHEY, CDR2 SVGAGI. The CDR3 region is CASTLTQGTDTQYF. Here the CDR3 DNA reads TGTGCCAGCACCCTTACGCAGGGCACAGATACGCAGTATTTT.

This clone was detected only once. The chain uses TRBV15 and TRBJ1-1; D is unclear. V gave up 7 bases and J gave up 5 bases, with 17 bases separating them. CDR3 length equals 14 residues. Per germline, CDR1 LNHNV and CDR2 YYDKDF (reference sequence). In DNA form, the CDR3 reads TGTGCCACCACTCTCGGAGGTCGTGCAACTGAAGCTTTCTTT. Encoded protein: CATTLGGRATEAFF.

J is TRBJ2-1 and V is TRBV7-3; D is perhaps TRBD2 (6 bases). CDR1 is SGHTA, CDR2 FQGTGA, per germline. Trimming left V 5 bases short and J 0 bases short, with 11 bases between. This CDR3 region has 15 residues. The CDR3, as DNA: TGTGCCAGCAGCCCGCCCGGGGGCTCCTACAATGAGCAGTTCTTC. Translating gives CASSPPGGSYNEQFF. Filled out from reference TRBV7-3 and TRBJ2-1, the complete variable domain reads GAGVSQTPSNKVTEKGKYVELRCDPISGHTALYWYRQSLGQGPEFLIYFQGTGAADDSGLPNDRFFAVRPEGSVSTLKIQRTERGDSAVYLCASSPPGGSYNEQFFGPGTRLTVL.